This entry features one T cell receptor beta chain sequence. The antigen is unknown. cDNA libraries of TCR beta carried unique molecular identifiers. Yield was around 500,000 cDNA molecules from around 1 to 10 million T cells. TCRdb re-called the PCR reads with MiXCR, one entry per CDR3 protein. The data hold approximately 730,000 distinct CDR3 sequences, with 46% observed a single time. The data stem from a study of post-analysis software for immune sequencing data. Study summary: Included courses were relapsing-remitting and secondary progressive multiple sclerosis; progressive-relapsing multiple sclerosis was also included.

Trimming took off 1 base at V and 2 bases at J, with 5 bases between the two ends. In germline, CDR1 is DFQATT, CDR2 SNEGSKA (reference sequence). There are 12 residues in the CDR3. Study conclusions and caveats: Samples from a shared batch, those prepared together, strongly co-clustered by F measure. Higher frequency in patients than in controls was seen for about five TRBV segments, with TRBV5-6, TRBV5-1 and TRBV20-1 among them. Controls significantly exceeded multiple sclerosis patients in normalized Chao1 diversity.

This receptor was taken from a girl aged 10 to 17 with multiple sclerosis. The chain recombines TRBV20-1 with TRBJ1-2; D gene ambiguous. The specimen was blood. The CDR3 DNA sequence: TGCAGTGCTAGAGGGGAGAACTATGGCTACACCTTC. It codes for CSARGENYGYTF.